This T cell receptor beta chain was sequenced for a study of T cell responses to AZD1222 COVID-19 vaccine. Turning to the study itself: Second doses that came at about 4 or about 12 weeks were put together. The study's findings and limits: Only six individuals given AZD1222 were seropositive at baseline. Spike regions recognized by vaccine-associated CD4 TCRs spanned the protein, led by 160-218 and 743-854. Nearly half of unique spike-specific TCRs reportedly avoided B.1.351 and B.1.1.7 mutated regions.

Sequencing used immunoSEQ multiplex PCR; TCRdb keeps in-frame clones, though not all of them. The sample contains around 92,000 clones, 80% to 90% of which appear only once. Worth noting for this clone: Its specificity is unknown.

CDR1 is MNHNS and CDR2 is SASEGT in the germline V gene. The V and J ends lost 1 base and 2 bases respectively, with 9 bases between them. The CDR3 sequence is 14 residues long. The chain uses TRBV6-1 and TRBJ2-7; no clear D. The clonotype originates from an adult in good health. The material sequenced was peripheral blood, taken on day 0 of AZD1222 vaccination. For the CDR3, the DNA is TGTGCCAGCAGTGAAGAGGGCAGCACCTACGAGCAGTACTTC. This codes for CASSEEGSTYEQYF.